A selection of T cell receptor beta chains follows, all from one sample in a study of identical twins. TCRdb re-called the 5' RACE reads through MiXCR, storing one row per CDR3 protein. In the table there are about 250,000 distinct CDR3 sequences, 11% to 15% of which are singletons. The sample taken for sequencing was memory (CD45RO+) T cells sorted from blood. The receptors shown here come from a woman in her late teens or twenties in good health. Both conserved end residues are part of each CDR3. D genes are given only for firm matches. A row's size may be missing; if present it is once, few, many or a size class.

D	length	size	V	J	DNA	CDR3
NA	15	many	TRBV4-2	TRBJ2-3	TGTGCCAGCAGCCAAGATCCCCTAGCGCAGGATACGCAGTATTTT	CASSQDPLAQDTQYF
NA	12	few	TRBV6-6	TRBJ1-6	TGTGCCAGCAGTTACTCGGCGTCTCCCCTCCACTTT	CASSYSASPLHF
NA	15	few	TRBV7-9	TRBJ1-3	TGTGCCAGCAGCCCAGGGACCGCCTCGGGAGGCACCATATATTTT	CASSPGTASGGTIYF
TRBD2	17	few	TRBV7-7	TRBJ2-3	TGTGCCAGCAGCCCATCACTAGCGGGAGGTATCACAGATACGCAGTATTTT	CASSPSLAGGITDTQYF
NA	13	few	TRBV6-4	TRBJ2-5	TGTGCCAGCAGTGACGTCCCAGGGGAGACCCAGTACTTC	CASSDVPGETQYF
NA	17	few	TRBV7-9	TRBJ1-3	TGTGCCAGCAGCGATATGCGGGACCGCTACTCTGGAAACACCATATATTTT	CASSDMRDRYSGNTIYF
TRBD1	18	many	TRBV4-3	TRBJ1-5	TGCGCCAGCAGCCAAGATCTTGGAGGGACAGGGAGCAATCAGCCCCAGCATTTT	CASSQDLGGTGSNQPQHF
TRBD1	14	many	TRBV5-1	TRBJ1-2	TGCGCCAGCAGCTTGGAGGCGACAGGGGTCGGCTACACCTTC	CASSLEATGVGYTF
TRBD2	18	NA	TRBV11-2	TRBJ2-4	TGTGCCAGCAGCTTAGGGGCGGGTAGCGGGAGGGCCAAAAACATTCAGTACTTC	CASSLGAGSGRAKNIQYF
NA	13	few	TRBV24-1	TRBJ2-5	TGTGCCACCAGTGGCCCAGGGGAAGAGACCCAGTACTTC	CATSGPGEETQYF
NA	12	few	TRBV7-2	TRBJ2-1	TGTGCCAGCAGCCCCCTCAAGAGGGAGCAGTTCTTC	CASSPLKREQFF
NA	16	NA	TRBV27	TRBJ2-1	TGTGCCAGCAGTTTATTTCTCGGGGGCACCTACAATGAGCAGTTCTTC	CASSLFLGGTYNEQFF
TRBD1	14	NA	TRBV4-3	TRBJ2-7	TGCGCCAGCAGCCCGGGACAGGGAGACTACGAGCAGTACTTC	CASSPGQGDYEQYF
TRBD2	15	NA	TRBV6-1	TRBJ2-7	TGTGCCAGCAGCCCCCGGACTAGCGGGAGGGACGAGCAGTACTTC	CASSPRTSGRDEQYF
NA	14	few	TRBV5-3	TRBJ2-2	TGTGCCAGAAGCTGGGACGTGGGCACCGGGGAGCTGTTTTTT	CARSWDVGTGELFF
TRBD2	14	NA	TRBV12-3/TRBV12-4	TRBJ2-7	TGTGCCAGCAGTGCGACTAGCGGGGGTTACGAGCAGTACTTC	CASSATSGGYEQYF
NA	17	few	TRBV6-5	TRBJ2-1	TGTGCCAGCAGTTACGAGGGATCCGGGAGTCGGTACAATGAGCAGTTCTTC	CASSYEGSGSRYNEQFF
NA	15	NA	TRBV4-3	TRBJ1-2	TGCGCCAGCAGCCAAGAGATCCTCGGGTCCTATGGCTACACCTTC	CASSQEILGSYGYTF
NA	15	NA	TRBV7-9	TRBJ2-1	TGTGCCAGCAGCTTCCCGACTAACTCCTACAATGAGCAGTTCTTC	CASSFPTNSYNEQFF
TRBD2	16	few	TRBV10-3	TRBJ2-1	TGTGCCATCAGAACTAGCGGGAGAGGCGCCATGGATGAGCAGTTCTTC	CAIRTSGRGAMDEQFF
NA	12	few	TRBV5-1	TRBJ2-2	TGCGCCAGCAGCCCGGAGGCCGGGGAGCTGTTTTTT	CASSPEAGELFF
TRBD1	15	few	TRBV20-1	TRBJ1-3	TGCAGTGCTGAGACAGGGGACGGACGTGGAAACACCATATATTTT	CSAETGDGRGNTIYF
NA	11	NA	TRBV20-1	TRBJ2-1	TGCAGTGCCCCCCGGACGGTTGAGCAGTTCTTC	CSAPRTVEQFF
NA	14	few	TRBV20-1	TRBJ1-1	TGCAGTGCTAGAGAGAGGGGAGGAAACACTGAAGCTTTCTTT	CSARERGGNTEAFF
TRBD1	15	few	TRBV12-3/TRBV12-4	TRBJ1-1	TGTGCCAGCAGTGTTGGGACTACAGGGGGGACTGAAGCTTTCTTT	CASSVGTTGGTEAFF
NA	16	many	TRBV6-1	TRBJ2-6	TGTGCCAGCAGAATAGGGTACTCAACTGGGGCCAACGTCCTGACTTTC	CASRIGYSTGANVLTF
TRBD1	18	few	TRBV7-8	TRBJ2-7	TGTGCCAGCAGCCTTTCTCCCCCCGCGGGACAGGGGGCTTACGAGCAGTACTTC	CASSLSPPAGQGAYEQYF
NA	14	NA	TRBV4-1	TRBJ1-2	TGCGCCAGCAGCCAAGACGTCGAGGGCTATGGCTACACCTTC	CASSQDVEGYGYTF
TRBD1	15	many	TRBV12-3/TRBV12-4	TRBJ2-1	TGTGCCAGCAGTTTGGGGCAGGGGGCCTACAATGAGCAGTTCTTC	CASSLGQGAYNEQFF
TRBD1	16	once	TRBV6-1	TRBJ1-1	TGTGCCAGCAGTGAAGCTTTAGGGGGCTGGAACACTGAAGCTTTCTTT	CASSEALGGWNTEAFF